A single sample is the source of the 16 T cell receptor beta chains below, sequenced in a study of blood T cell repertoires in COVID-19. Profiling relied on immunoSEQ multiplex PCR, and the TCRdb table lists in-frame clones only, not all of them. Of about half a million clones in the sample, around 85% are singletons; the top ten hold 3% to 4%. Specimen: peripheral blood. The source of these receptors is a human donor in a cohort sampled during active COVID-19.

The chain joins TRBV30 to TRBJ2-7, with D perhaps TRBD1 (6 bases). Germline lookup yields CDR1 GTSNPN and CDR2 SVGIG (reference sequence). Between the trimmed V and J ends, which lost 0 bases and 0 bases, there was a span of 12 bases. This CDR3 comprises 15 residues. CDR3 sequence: CAWSVGQTGSYEQYF. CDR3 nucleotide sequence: TGTGCCTGGAGTGTAGGGCAGACAGGCTCCTACGAGCAGTACTTC.

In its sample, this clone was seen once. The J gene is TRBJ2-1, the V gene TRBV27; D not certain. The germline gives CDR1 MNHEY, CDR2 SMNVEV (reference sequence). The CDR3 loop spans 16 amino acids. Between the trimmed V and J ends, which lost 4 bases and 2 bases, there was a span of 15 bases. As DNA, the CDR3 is TGTGCCAGCAGTTCCCGTCCCAACACCGCCTACAATGAGCAGTTCTTC. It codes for CASSSRPNTAYNEQFF.

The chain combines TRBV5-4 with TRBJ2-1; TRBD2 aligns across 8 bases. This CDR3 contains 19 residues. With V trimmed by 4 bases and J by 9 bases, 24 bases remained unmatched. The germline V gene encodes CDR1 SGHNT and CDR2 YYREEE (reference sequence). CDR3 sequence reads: CASSAASGLVSVRHSEQFF. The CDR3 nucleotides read TGTGCCAGCAGCGCGGCGTCGGGACTAGTCTCGGTCAGGCACTCTGAGCAGTTCTTC.

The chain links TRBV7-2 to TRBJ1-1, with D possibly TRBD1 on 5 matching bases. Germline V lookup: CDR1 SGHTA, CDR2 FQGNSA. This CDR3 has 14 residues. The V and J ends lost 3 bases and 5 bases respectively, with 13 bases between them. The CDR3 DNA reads TGTGCCAGCAGCTTGGTAGGGGCAGGGACTGAAGCTTTCTTT. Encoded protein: CASSLVGAGTEAFF.

The CDR3 protein is CASSGDRGMPQHF. DNA of the CDR3: TGCGCCAGCAGCGGGGACAGGGGGATGCCCCAGCATTTT. This sequence joins TRBV5-1 and TRBJ1-5; the match to TRBD1 covers 11 bases. Germline V gene lookup returns CDR1 SGHRS and CDR2 YFSETQ. With V trimmed by 4 bases and J by 9 bases, 3 bases remained unmatched. The CDR3 runs to 13 residues.

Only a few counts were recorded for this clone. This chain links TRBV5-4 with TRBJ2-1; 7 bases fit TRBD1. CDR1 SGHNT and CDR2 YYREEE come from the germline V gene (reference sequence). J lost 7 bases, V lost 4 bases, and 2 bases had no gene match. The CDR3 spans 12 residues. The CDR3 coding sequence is TGTGCCAGCAGCAAGGGACAGAATGAGCAGTTCTTC. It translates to CASSKGQNEQFF.

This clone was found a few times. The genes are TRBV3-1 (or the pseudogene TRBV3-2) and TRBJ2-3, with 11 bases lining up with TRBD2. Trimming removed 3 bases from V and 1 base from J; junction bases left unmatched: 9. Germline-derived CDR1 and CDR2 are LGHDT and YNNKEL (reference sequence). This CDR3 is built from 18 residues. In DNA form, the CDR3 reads TGTGCCAGCAGCCAGGTTACCCCACTAGCGGGAGGCACAGATACGCAGTATTTT. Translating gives CASSQVTPLAGGTDTQYF.

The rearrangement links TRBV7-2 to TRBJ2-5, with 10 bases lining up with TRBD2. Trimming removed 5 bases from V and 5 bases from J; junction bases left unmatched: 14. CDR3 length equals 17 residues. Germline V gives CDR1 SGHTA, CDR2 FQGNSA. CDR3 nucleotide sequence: TGTGCCAGCAGCCACATGTCAGCGGGAGGGCCGGCGGAGACCCAGTACTTC. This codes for CASSHMSAGGPAETQYF.

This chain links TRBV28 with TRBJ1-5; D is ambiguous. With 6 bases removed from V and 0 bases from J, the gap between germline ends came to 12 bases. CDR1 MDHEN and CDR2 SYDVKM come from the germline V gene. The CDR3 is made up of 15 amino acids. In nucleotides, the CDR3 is TGTGCCAGCAGGCGGGTCCCCCTTAGCAATCAGCCCCAGCATTTT. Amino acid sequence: CASRRVPLSNQPQHF.

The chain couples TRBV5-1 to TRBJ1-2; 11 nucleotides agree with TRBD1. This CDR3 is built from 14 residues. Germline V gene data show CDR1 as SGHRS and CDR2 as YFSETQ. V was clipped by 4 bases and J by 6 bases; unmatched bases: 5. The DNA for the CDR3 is TGCGCCAGCAGCATTACGGGACAGGGGGATGGCTACACCTTC. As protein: CASSITGQGDGYTF.

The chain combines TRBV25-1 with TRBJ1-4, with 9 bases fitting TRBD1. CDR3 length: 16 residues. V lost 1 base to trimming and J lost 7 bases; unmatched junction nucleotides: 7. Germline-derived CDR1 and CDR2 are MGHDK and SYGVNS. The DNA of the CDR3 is TGTGCCAGCAGTGAATTTGGCGGGACAGGGTTTGAAAAACTGTTTTTT. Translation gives CASSEFGGTGFEKLFF.

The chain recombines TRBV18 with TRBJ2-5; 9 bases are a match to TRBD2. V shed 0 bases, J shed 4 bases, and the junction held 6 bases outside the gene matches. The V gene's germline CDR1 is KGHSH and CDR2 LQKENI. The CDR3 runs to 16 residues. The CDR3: CASSPPIQLAGETQYF. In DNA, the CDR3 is TGTGCCAGCTCACCACCGATTCAACTAGCGGGAGAGACCCAGTACTTC.

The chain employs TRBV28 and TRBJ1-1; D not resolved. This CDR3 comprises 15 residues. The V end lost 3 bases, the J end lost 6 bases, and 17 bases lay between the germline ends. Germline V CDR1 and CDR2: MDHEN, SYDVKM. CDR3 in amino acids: CASSFASPNLAEAFF. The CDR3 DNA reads TGTGCCAGCAGTTTTGCCTCCCCTAATTTAGCTGAAGCTTTCTTT.

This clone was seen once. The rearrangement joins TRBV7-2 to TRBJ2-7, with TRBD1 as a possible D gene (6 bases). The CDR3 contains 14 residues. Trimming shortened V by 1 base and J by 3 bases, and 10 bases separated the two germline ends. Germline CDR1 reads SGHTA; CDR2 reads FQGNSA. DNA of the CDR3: TGTGCCAGCAGCTTAGACAGGGTAGTCTACGAGCAGTACTTC. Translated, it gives CASSLDRVVYEQYF. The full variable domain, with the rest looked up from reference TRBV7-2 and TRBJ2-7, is GAGVSQSPSNKVTEKGKDVELRCDPISGHTALYWYRQSLGQGLEFLIYFQGNSAPDKSGLPSDRFSAERTGGSVSTLTIQRTQQEDSAVYLCASSLDRVVYEQYFGPGTRLTVT.

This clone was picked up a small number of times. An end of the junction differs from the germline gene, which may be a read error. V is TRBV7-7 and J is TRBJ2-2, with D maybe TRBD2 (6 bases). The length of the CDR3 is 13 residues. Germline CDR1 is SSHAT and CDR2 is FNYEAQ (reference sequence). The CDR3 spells CASSHAAGWELFF. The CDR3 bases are TGTGCTAGCAGCCATGCGGCGGGGTGGGAGCTGTTTTTT. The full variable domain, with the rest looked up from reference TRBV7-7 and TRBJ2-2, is GAGVSQSPRYKVTKRGQDVTLRCDPISSHATLYWYQQALGQGPEFLTYFNYEAQPDKSGLPSDRFSAERPEGSISTLTIQRTEQRDSAMYRCASSHAAGWELFFGEGSRLTVL.

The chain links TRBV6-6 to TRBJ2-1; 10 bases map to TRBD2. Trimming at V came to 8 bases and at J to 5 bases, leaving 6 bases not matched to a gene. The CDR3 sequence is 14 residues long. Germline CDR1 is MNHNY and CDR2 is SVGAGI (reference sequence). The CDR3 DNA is TGTGCCAGCTTAGCGGGAGGTTGGGACAATGAGCAGTTCTTC. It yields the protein CASLAGGWDNEQFF.